The next 20 T cell receptor beta chains were all read from a single sample in a study of T cells expressing NK-cell markers. TCRdb reprocessed the 5' RACE reads; each CDR3 protein has one entry and no DNA is given. The specimen's table records some 150,000 distinct CDR3 sequences. Sequenced input: blood T cells: a sorted CD56 or NKG2C T cell subset, CD4+ or CD8+ T cells, or bulk PBMC T cells (not recorded which). These receptors came from a man younger than 35 in good health.

The chain links TRBV28 to TRBJ2-7; TCRdb outputs TRBD1, but without DNA this stays unchecked. Germline CDR1 MDHEN, CDR2 SYDVKM. The CDR3 has 11 residues. CDR3 protein: CATNQGAEQYF.

This chain uses TRBV11-3 with TRBJ2-1; the D gene TCRdb calls, TRBD1, cannot be checked with no DNA. Germline V gene lookup returns CDR1 SGHNT and CDR2 YENEEA. This CDR3 is 17 amino acids long. The CDR3 sequence is CASSLRGPETGYNEQFF.

The V and J genes are TRBV4-1 and TRBJ2-3; TCRdb picks TRBD2, but there is no DNA to check that call. Germline assignment: CDR1 MGHRA and CDR2 YSYEKL. The CDR3 totals 16 residues. The CDR3 protein is CASSHPGTLSTDTQYF.

The chain links TRBV10-2 to TRBJ2-1. Germline V gives CDR1 WSHSY, CDR2 SAAADI. The CDR3 spans 11 residues. The CDR3 is CASSESGWRFF.

The J gene is TRBJ2-2, the V gene TRBV19. CDR1 and CDR2 (germline): LNHDA, SQIVND (reference sequence). This CDR3 has 13 amino acids. This chain's CDR3 is CASSIRFTGELFF.

The rearrangement joins TRBV9 to TRBJ2-7; TCRdb names TRBD2, which stays unverified in the absence of DNA. This CDR3 has 14 residues. Germline CDR1 is SGDLS and CDR2 is YYNGEE. CDR3 sequence reads: CASSVTKRGYEQYF.

The V gene is TRBV6-5, the J gene TRBJ2-1. Germline V gene lookup returns CDR1 MNHEY and CDR2 SVGAGI. This CDR3 region has 14 residues. CDR3 in amino acids: CASSYMAGRDEQFF.

CDR3 amino acids: CASSSFTGLRGPDTQYF. The chain links TRBV6-5 to TRBJ2-3; TCRdb's D call of TRBD1 is untestable without DNA. CDR1 MNHEY and CDR2 SVGAGI come from the germline V gene. The CDR3 length is 17 residues.

The V gene is TRBV6-1, the J gene TRBJ2-5; as DNA is missing, the TRBD2 call by TCRdb cannot be tested. CDR1 is MNHNS and CDR2 is SASEGT in the germline V gene. This CDR3 is 17 amino acids long. CDR3 in amino acids: CASSGPGPRPTQETQYF.

V is TRBV11-2 and J is TRBJ1-3. Germline loops: CDR1 SGHAT, CDR2 FQNNGV. This CDR3 spans 13 amino acids. CDR3 sequence: CASSLDNGNTIYF.

The rearrangement links TRBV27 to TRBJ2-1; the TCRdb call, TRBD1, lacks DNA for checking. CDR1 and CDR2 from the germline V gene are MNHEY and SMNVEV (reference sequence). The CDR3 runs 14 residues. Here the CDR3 reads CASSLLSENNEQFF.

The rearrangement uses TRBV20-1 and TRBJ1-3. CDR1 DFQATT and CDR2 SNEGSKA come from the germline V gene (reference sequence). The CDR3 is made up of 15 amino acids. The CDR3 is CSARDPGGSGNTIYF.

The chain employs TRBV10-2 and TRBJ2-2; TCRdb outputs TRBD1, but without DNA this stays unchecked. The germline V gene has CDR1 WSHSY and CDR2 SAAADI. CDR3 size: 17 residues. CDR3 region: CASSDLQGRGFAGELFF.

The chain has TRBV3-1 and TRBJ2-1; with no DNA, the TCRdb D assignment of TRBD2 cannot be verified. CDR1 and CDR2 (germline): LGHDT, YNNKEL (reference sequence). This CDR3 is 14 amino acids long. The CDR3 here is CASSHPGLAGEQFF.

The chain joins TRBV4-1 to TRBJ1-5. The CDR3 is 16 amino acids. Germline lookup yields CDR1 MGHRA and CDR2 YSYEKL. CDR3 amino acids: CASSPPGGEEGQPQHF.

The chain is built from TRBV28 and TRBJ2-1; TCRdb returns TRBD2, unconfirmable since there is no DNA. This CDR3 comprises 16 residues. Germline CDR1 and CDR2: MDHEN and SYDVKM. The CDR3 reads CASSSPGIAGAGEQFF. Based on the CDR3 plus reference TRBV28 and TRBJ2-1, the full variable domain is DVKVTQSSRYLVKRTGEKVFLECVQDMDHENMFWYRQDPGLGLRLIYFSYDVKMKEKGDIPEGYSVSREKKERFSLILESASTNQTSMYLCASSSPGIAGAGEQFFGPGTRLTVL.

The V gene is TRBV27, the J gene TRBJ2-7; TCRdb outputs TRBD2, but without DNA this stays unchecked. CDR1 is MNHEY, CDR2 SMNVEV, per germline (reference sequence). CDR3 size: 14 residues. CDR3: CASRYLAGVNEQYF.

The V call is TRBV7-9, the J call TRBJ2-5. The germline V gene has CDR1 SEHNR and CDR2 FQNEAQ (reference sequence). This CDR3 has 15 amino acids. This CDR3 is CASTKASGIQETQYF.

This chain uses TRBV9 with TRBJ2-3; there is no DNA to check the TCRdb D call of TRBD2. The V gene's germline CDR1 is SGDLS and CDR2 YYNGEE. The CDR3 loop spans 15 amino acids. CDR3 amino acids: CASSVESSLPDTQYF. Drawing the rest from reference TRBV9 and TRBJ2-3, the complete variable domain is DSGVTQTPKHLITATGQRVTLRCSPRSGDLSVYWYQQSLDQGLQFLIQYYNGEERAKGNILERFSAQQFPDLHSELNLSSLELGDSALYFCASSVESSLPDTQYFGPGTRLTVL.

V and J are TRBV29-1 and TRBJ2-7. CDR1 is SQVTM, CDR2 ANQGSEA, per germline. The CDR3 covers 14 residues. The CDR3 spells CSVELGIDSYEQYF.